The 27 T cell receptor beta chains given below trace back to one sample, sequenced in a study of cytomegalovirus exposure and HLA in healthy donors. Both 60 Vbeta primers and 13 Jbeta primers went into the PCR. The method was immunoSEQ multiplex PCR; TCRdb's version includes in-frame clones alone and lacks a portion of them. The data contain 200,000 to 250,000 clones, over 70% of them singletons. Material for sequencing was PBMCs. The receptor set was obtained from a woman aged 55-70 years in good health and CMV-seropositive.

The genes are TRBV6-5 and TRBJ1-1, with D possibly TRBD1 on 6 matching bases. Trimming removed 6 bases from V and 1 base from J, with 12 bases in between. This CDR3 is 14 amino acids long. Germline loops: CDR1 MNHEY, CDR2 SVGAGI. CDR3: CASSRGRPNTEAFF. The CDR3 DNA sequence: TGTGCCAGCAGCAGGGGACGGCCGAACACTGAAGCTTTCTTT.

CDR3 loop: CASSSPSSTSRGEQYF. As DNA, the CDR3 is TGTGCCAGCAGTTCACCATCCTCCACTAGCCGTGGCGAGCAGTACTTC. V gene TRBV28 combines with J gene TRBJ2-7; weak D call: TRBD2 (6 bases). In germline, CDR1 is MDHEN, CDR2 SYDVKM. V shed 4 bases and J shed 6 bases, with 22 bases lying between them. The CDR3 consists of 16 residues. Full variable domain (remainder filled in from reference TRBV28 and TRBJ2-7): DVKVTQSSRYLVKRTGEKVFLECVQDMDHENMFWYRQDPGLGLRLIYFSYDVKMKEKGDIPEGYSVSREKKERFSLILESASTNQTSMYLCASSSPSSTSRGEQYFGPGTRLTVT.

V usage is TRBV9 and J usage is TRBJ2-1, with TRBD2 identical over 10 bases. CDR3 length: 15 residues. Germline CDR1 and CDR2: SGDLS and YYNGEE. The ends lost 3 bases at V and 3 bases at J; junction bases unmatched: 3. For the CDR3, the DNA is TGTGCCAGCAGCGCTAGCGGGAGTGGCTACAATGAGCAGTTCTTC. Amino acid sequence: CASSASGSGYNEQFF.

This chain connects TRBV7-6 to TRBJ2-1; the match to TRBD1 covers 8 bases. Germline V gives CDR1 SGHVS, CDR2 FNYEAQ. The trim removed 5 bases at V and 4 bases at J, leaving 7 bases unmatched. This CDR3 is 15 amino acids long. The CDR3 DNA follows: TGTGCCAGCAGCATCACGGACAGGGCTTACAATGAGCAGTTCTTC. Encoded protein: CASSITDRAYNEQFF.

The V call is TRBV5-6, the J call TRBJ1-5; D is unresolved. Trimming took 3 bases from V and 7 from J, leaving 14 bases between them. Germline V gene sequence: CDR1 SGHDT, CDR2 YYEEEE. The CDR3 length is 14 residues. CDR3 region: CASSSARGGQPQHF. The CDR3 bases are TGTGCCAGCAGCTCAGCCCGGGGAGGCCAGCCCCAGCATTTT.

This clone was recorded once. The DNA of the CDR3 is TGTGCCAGCAGCTCCTTTTTAGGGGGGGGTAGGGATGAGCAGTTCTTC. Protein: CASSSFLGGGRDEQFF. The J gene is TRBJ2-1, the V gene TRBV7-2, with D perhaps TRBD2 (7 bases). Germline V gene sequence: CDR1 SGHTA, CDR2 FQGNSA. V was clipped by 4 bases and J by 8 bases, with 21 bases between them. The length of the CDR3 is 16 residues.

This clone was counted a few times. The chain carries TRBV19 and TRBJ1-1, with TRBD1 matching over 7 bases. Trimming removed 4 bases from V and 5 bases from J; junction bases left unmatched: 10. Germline V gives CDR1 LNHDA, CDR2 SQIVND (reference sequence). The CDR3 has 15 residues. CDR3 sequence reads: CASSRARGLGTEAFF. In DNA form, the CDR3 reads TGTGCCAGTAGTAGGGCTAGGGGGCTCGGAACTGAAGCTTTCTTT.

J is TRBJ2-1 and V is TRBV5-4; perhaps TRBD1 as D (5 bases). Trimming stripped 4 bases from V and 0 bases from J, with 14 bases between. CDR1 SGHNT and CDR2 YYREEE come from the germline V gene (reference sequence). The CDR3 is 16 residues long. The CDR3 bases are TGTGCCAGCAGCCCCGCTGGGGCTACCTCCTACAATGAGCAGTTCTTC. As protein: CASSPAGATSYNEQFF.

The genes are TRBV15 and TRBJ1-4; no reliable D call. V was shortened by 1 base and J by 0 bases, with 6 bases between the two germline ends. CDR1 LNHNV and CDR2 YYDKDF come from the germline V gene (reference sequence). The length of the CDR3 is 15 residues. The CDR3 nucleotides read TGTGCCACCAGCAGAGCCCTTACAACTAATGAAAAACTGTTTTTT. It is translated as CATSRALTTNEKLFF.

The chain is built from TRBV29-1 and TRBJ1-3, with 9 bases matching TRBD1. The CDR3 covers 14 residues. V shed 5 bases, J shed 2 bases, and the junction held 4 bases outside the gene matches. Germline CDR1 reads SQVTM; CDR2 reads ANQGSEA. In DNA form, the CDR3 reads TGCAGCGTTCGGGACAGGGCACCTGGAAACACCATATATTTT. Its protein product is CSVRDRAPGNTIYF.

For this clone: Other DNA sequences of this sample code for an identical CDR3. This sequence joins TRBV7-2 and TRBJ1-5, with 10 nucleotides matching TRBD1. The germline CDR1 and CDR2 sequences are SGHTA and FQGNSA. V lost 5 bases to trimming and J lost 1 base; unmatched junction nucleotides: 2. The CDR3 loop spans 15 amino acids. Written as DNA, the CDR3 is TGTGCCAGCAGCCTGGGACAGGGGAGCAATCAGCCCCAGCATTTT. It encodes CASSLGQGSNQPQHF.

This clone occurred a few times. CDR3 sequence: CASSVQGGHEQYF. CDR3 DNA sequence: TGTGCCAGCAGCGTACAGGGTGGTCACGAGCAGTACTTC. V and J are TRBV9 and TRBJ2-7, with a tentative D call TRBD1 (5 bases). The CDR3 is 13 amino acids. Trimming removed 1 base at V and 5 bases at J, with 10 bases between. Germline CDR1 and CDR2: SGDLS and YYNGEE.

The gene calls are TRBV19 and TRBJ2-2; 9 bases agree with TRBD2. The CDR3 is made up of 16 amino acids. In germline, CDR1 is LNHDA, CDR2 SQIVND (reference sequence). After removal of 4 bases from V and 5 bases from J, the junction contained 8 bases not matched to a gene. Here the CDR3 reads CASSKRLAAETGELFF. CDR3 bases: TGTGCCAGTAGTAAAAGACTAGCGGCCGAGACCGGGGAGCTGTTTTTT.

The rearrangement uses TRBV5-1 and TRBJ2-7, with 12 bases matching TRBD2. The ends lost 6 bases at V and 0 bases at J; junction bases unmatched: 4. The CDR3 is 15 amino acids. CDR1 is SGHRS and CDR2 is YFSETQ in the germline V gene. DNA of the CDR3: TGCGCCAGCACCGGACTAGCGGGAAGCTCCTACGAGCAGTACTTC. Translated, it gives CASTGLAGSSYEQYF.

This sequence joins TRBV28 and TRBJ2-2; TRBD1 aligns across 7 bases. The ends lost 7 bases at V and 1 base at J; junction bases unmatched: 6. There are 15 residues in the CDR3. Germline V lookup: CDR1 MDHEN, CDR2 SYDVKM. The CDR3 nucleotides are TGTGCCAGCACTTCCGGGACAGAGAACACCGGGGAGCTGTTTTTT. This translates into CASTSGTENTGELFF.

The rearrangement joins TRBV18 to TRBJ2-7; the D gene is possibly TRBD1 (6 bases). CDR1 and CDR2 (germline): KGHSH, LQKENI. The CDR3 loop spans 14 amino acids. Deletions cut 2 bases from V and 2 bases from J, with 10 bases between. The CDR3 is CASSPIQGAYEQYF. Here the CDR3 DNA reads TGTGCCAGCTCACCAATACAGGGTGCCTACGAGCAGTACTTC. Using reference TRBV18 and TRBJ2-7 for the parts outside the CDR3, the full variable domain is NAGVMQNPRHLVRRRGQEARLRCSPMKGHSHVYWYRQLPEEGLKFMVYLQKENIIDESGMPKERFSAEFPKEGPSILRIQQVVRGDSAAYFCASSPIQGAYEQYFGPGTRLTVT.

This clone was seen only once. The rearrangement links TRBV27 to TRBJ2-1, with 10 bases lining up with TRBD2. J lost 5 bases, V lost 2 bases, and 6 bases had no gene match. The germline V gene encodes CDR1 MNHEY and CDR2 SMNVEV (reference sequence). This CDR3 has 16 amino acids. The CDR3 is CASSLAGLASHNEQFF. CDR3 coding DNA: TGTGCCAGCAGTTTAGCGGGACTAGCGTCGCACAATGAGCAGTTCTTC.

About this clone itself: Its ends do not fully match the called genes, so a read error is possible. This chain connects TRBV4-2 to TRBJ1-3, with D unresolved. The germline V gene has CDR1 LGHNA and CDR2 YNFKEQ. The CDR3 sequence is 14 residues long. This CDR3 is CASSLEGSENTIYF. The CDR3 DNA reads TGTGCCAGCAGTCTGGAGGGATCTGAAAACACCATATATTTT.

The chain is built from TRBV28 and TRBJ2-3, with TRBD2 identical over 8 bases. This CDR3 contains 15 residues. The germline V gene has CDR1 MDHEN and CDR2 SYDVKM. V shed 2 bases and J 9 bases; nucleotides not matched to a gene: 10. The CDR3 is CASSLPSTSEQTQYF. The CDR3 DNA reads TGTGCCAGCAGTTTACCCTCGACTAGCGAACAGACGCAGTATTTT.

The chain carries TRBV7-2 and TRBJ1-1; 7 nucleotides line up with TRBD1. The germline CDR1 and CDR2 sequences are SGHTA and FQGNSA. The CDR3 is 13 amino acids. V shed 6 bases and J 1 base; nucleotides not matched to a gene: 2. The CDR3 nucleotides are TGTGCCAGCAGTAGACAGGGGAACACTGAAGCTTTCTTT. This sequence encodes CASSRQGNTEAFF.

V gene TRBV28 combines with J gene TRBJ1-1; D unresolved. CDR3 length equals 14 residues. From germline, CDR1 is MDHEN and CDR2 SYDVKM. Trimming removed 7 bases from V and 0 bases from J, with 12 bases in between. Written as DNA, the CDR3 is TGTGCCAGCACCCTACCGGGGATGAACACTGAAGCTTTCTTT. Its protein is CASTLPGMNTEAFF.

The chain has TRBV12-5 and TRBJ2-7; TRBD1 aligns across 12 bases. CDR1 is LGHNT and CDR2 is FRNRAP in the germline V gene. CDR3 size: 14 residues. Germline trimming cut 6 bases from V and 6 bases from J; bases unmatched to any gene: 6. CDR3 sequence reads: CASGPSGQGAEQYF. In nucleotides, the CDR3 is TGTGCTAGTGGACCTTCGGGACAGGGGGCCGAGCAGTACTTC.

On this clone itself: The sample has other DNA sequences that encode this CDR3 too. This chain links TRBV7-9 with TRBJ1-1; D is perhaps TRBD1 (5 bases). The CDR3 extends over 12 amino acids. CDR1 is SEHNR and CDR2 is FQNEAQ in the germline V gene (reference sequence). With 5 bases removed from V and 7 bases from J, the gap between germline ends came to 11 bases. The CDR3 sequence is CASSRGNHEAFF. CDR3 nucleotides: TGTGCCAGCAGCAGGGGCAACCATGAAGCTTTCTTT.

The chain carries TRBV2 and TRBJ1-1; 9 bases agree with TRBD1. Germline loops: CDR1 SNHLY, CDR2 FYNNEI. CDR3 length equals 13 residues. The ends lost 6 bases at V and 3 bases at J; junction bases unmatched: 2. CDR3 DNA: TGTGCCAGCAGGGGACAGGGTCACACTGAAGCTTTCTTT. Amino acid sequence: CASRGQGHTEAFF.

V and J are TRBV4-2 and TRBJ2-4; 10 bases match TRBD2. The CDR3 totals 20 residues. V lost 3 bases to trimming and J lost 1 base; unmatched junction nucleotides: 15. The germline V gene encodes CDR1 LGHNA and CDR2 YNFKEQ. This chain's CDR3 is CASSQDIGASGSGAKNIQYF. In DNA, the CDR3 is TGTGCCAGCAGCCAGGACATTGGGGCTAGCGGGAGCGGGGCCAAAAACATTCAGTACTTC.

The CDR3 protein is CASSSGTEYNEQFF. In DNA form, the CDR3 reads TGTGCCAGCAGCTCTGGTACAGAGTACAATGAGCAGTTCTTC. This rearrangement joins TRBV6-4 to TRBJ2-1; D gene ambiguous. CDR1 MRHNA and CDR2 SNTAGT come from the germline V gene. Trimming cost V 6 bases and J 4 bases, with 13 bases left between them. CDR3 size: 14 residues.

The rearrangement uses TRBV4-1 and TRBJ2-1; D is perhaps TRBD1 (6 bases). Trimming removed 5 bases at V and 0 bases at J, with 20 bases between. Germline loops: CDR1 MGHRA, CDR2 YSYEKL. The CDR3 covers 18 residues. CDR3 residues: CASSSRDTDRSSYNEQFF. CDR3 coding DNA: TGCGCCAGCAGCTCCCGGGACACCGACCGTAGCTCCTACAATGAGCAGTTCTTC.